The 19 T cell receptor beta chains reported below all come from one sample, sequenced in a study of long-term antiretroviral therapy in people with HIV. The assay, immunoSEQ v3.0, was run at survey level. The repertoire was sequenced with immunoSEQ multiplex PCR; TCRdb's copy has only in-frame clones and lacks some. Among about 16,000 clones listed, roughly three quarters were seen once. The sample consisted of unsorted PBMCs, taken 2.3 years after starting antiretroviral therapy. Every receptor here comes from a woman aged 35 to 49 with HIV.

This clone has a handful of counts. The J gene is TRBJ2-5, the V gene TRBV9; no clear D. Germline assignment: CDR1 SGDLS and CDR2 YYNGEE. The V and J ends lost 4 bases and 1 base respectively, with 11 bases between them. There are 14 residues in the CDR3. Here the CDR3 reads CASSPVAAQETQYF. CDR3 sequence (DNA): TGTGCCAGCAGCCCCGTGGCAGCCCAAGAGACCCAGTACTTC.

The chain has TRBV7-2 and TRBJ1-2, with 9 bases fitting TRBD1. The CDR3 loop spans 15 amino acids. V dropped 1 base and J dropped 7; count of bases not matched to a gene: 7. Germline lookup yields CDR1 SGHTA and CDR2 FQGNSA. The CDR3 region has the DNA TGTGCCAGCAGCTTAGGGGGACAGGGCAGGAGTGGCTACACCTTC. It codes for CASSLGGQGRSGYTF.

The chain joins TRBV7-2 to TRBJ2-1; D not resolved. The CDR3 length is 14 residues. V was clipped by 1 base and J by 9 bases, with 13 bases between them. Germline loops: CDR1 SGHTA, CDR2 FQGNSA. The CDR3 DNA is TGTGCCAGCAGCTTAGGTGGGTCGCTCCCTGAGCAGTTCTTC. Its protein product is CASSLGGSLPEQFF.

The V and J genes are TRBV7-9 and TRBJ2-3; D gene unclear. The CDR3 extends over 15 amino acids. V was cut by 0 bases and J by 2 bases, with 9 bases left in between. Germline lookup yields CDR1 SEHNR and CDR2 FQNEAQ (reference sequence). The CDR3 spells CASSLAVLPTDTQYF. The CDR3, as DNA: TGTGCCAGCAGCTTAGCCGTCCTCCCCACAGATACGCAGTATTTT.

V and J are TRBV10-3 and TRBJ1-1; D might be TRBD1 (5 bases). V was shortened by 1 base and J by 7 bases, with 10 bases between the two germline ends. The CDR3 sequence is 13 residues long. From germline, CDR1 is ENHRY and CDR2 SYGVKD. CDR3 sequence: CAISEFGGDEAFF. The CDR3 bases are TGTGCCATCAGTGAGTTTGGGGGGGATGAAGCTTTCTTT.

V is TRBV15 and J is TRBJ1-4; D not resolved. Trimming pared 3 bases from V and 3 bases from J, leaving 11 bases between. This CDR3 comprises 15 residues. Germline-derived CDR1 and CDR2 are LNHNV and YYDKDF (reference sequence). CDR3 region: CATSRPVGSNEKLFF. The DNA of the CDR3 is TGTGCCACCAGCAGGCCAGTAGGATCTAATGAAAAACTGTTTTTT.

The chain uses TRBV6-5 and TRBJ1-2; D remains unclear. This CDR3 is 15 amino acids long. Per the germline V gene, CDR1 is MNHEY and CDR2 is SVGAGI. V lost 0 bases and J 4 bases, leaving 12 bases between the germline ends. Here the CDR3 reads CASSYSGQPFYGYTF. In nucleotides, the CDR3 is TGTGCCAGCAGTTACTCCGGGCAGCCATTCTATGGCTACACCTTC.

V usage is TRBV29-1 and J usage is TRBJ2-7, with 11 bases identical to TRBD1. V gave up 2 bases and J gave up 0 bases; unmatched junction bases: 9. This CDR3 region has 17 residues. Germline V CDR1 and CDR2: SQVTM, ANQGSEA. CDR3: CSVEFRTGGSISYEQYF. In nucleotides, the CDR3 is TGCAGCGTTGAATTCAGGACAGGGGGCTCCATCTCCTACGAGCAGTACTTC.

This clone was counted only a few times. The chain is built from TRBV5-8 and TRBJ1-1; D is uncertain. Germline CDR1 is SGHTS and CDR2 is YDEGEE. With 2 bases removed from V and 5 bases from J, the gap between germline ends came to 13 bases. This CDR3 comprises 14 residues. CDR3 amino acids: CASSLEGWLTEAFF. The CDR3 nucleotides are TGTGCCAGCAGCTTAGAAGGGTGGTTAACTGAAGCTTTCTTT.

This clone has only a few counts. The chain links TRBV10-3 to TRBJ1-2; D gene unclear. The CDR3 has 12 residues. The V end lost 3 bases, the J end lost 2 bases, and 4 bases lay between the germline ends. In germline, CDR1 is ENHRY, CDR2 SYGVKD. CDR3 nucleotides: TGTGCCATCAGTGACACCAACTATGGCTACACCTTC. This encodes CAISDTNYGYTF.

This clone was recorded once. The chain has TRBV2 and TRBJ2-1, with 11 bases aligning to TRBD2. Losses at the gene ends were 6 bases for V and 8 bases for J; bases not matched to a gene: 9. Per germline, CDR1 SNHLY and CDR2 FYNNEI. This CDR3 region has 15 residues. The CDR3 is CASSESSGRRDEQFF. In nucleotides, the CDR3 is TGTGCCAGCAGCGAATCTAGCGGGAGGAGGGATGAGCAGTTCTTC.

The rearrangement links TRBV6-5 to TRBJ2-1; 7 bases are a match to TRBD2. There are 15 residues in the CDR3. Germline-derived CDR1 and CDR2 are MNHEY and SVGAGI. V dropped 5 bases and J dropped 10; count of bases not matched to a gene: 14. Here the CDR3 DNA reads TGTGCCAGCAGTCCCACCTCAGCGGGAAGGGGCGAGCAGTTCTTC. The encoded protein is CASSPTSAGRGEQFF.

The rearrangement joins TRBV29-1 to TRBJ1-1; no clear D gene. V lost 8 bases to trimming and J lost 2 bases, with 15 bases between them. Germline-derived CDR1 and CDR2 are SQVTM and ANQGSEA. The length of the CDR3 is 13 residues. DNA of the CDR3: TGCAGCCTATCCTCCGGGAGTAACACTGAAGCTTTCTTT. This encodes CSLSSGSNTEAFF. The variable domain in full, with the rest retrieved from reference TRBV29-1 and TRBJ1-1, is SAVISQKPSRDICQRGTSLTIQCQVDSQVTMMFWYRQQPGQSLTLIATANQGSEATYESGFVIDKFPISRPNLTFSTLTVSNMSPEDSSIYLCSLSSGSNTEAFFGQGTRLTVV.

This CDR3 reads CASTIRGLAETSSYNEQFF. Written as DNA, the CDR3 is TGTGCCAGCACCATAAGAGGACTAGCGGAGACCTCCTCCTACAATGAGCAGTTCTTC. The chain is built from TRBV27 and TRBJ2-1; 10 bases line up with TRBD2. The CDR3 loop spans 19 amino acids. With 7 bases clipped from V and 0 bases from J, the junction kept 15 bases outside the gene matches. The germline gives CDR1 MNHEY, CDR2 SMNVEV (reference sequence).

In DNA form, the CDR3 reads TGTGCCAGCAGCCCAAAATGGGAGGGTATAACCGATGGCTACACCTTC. This translates into CASSPKWEGITDGYTF. The rearrangement joins TRBV5-6 to TRBJ1-2; D not resolved. This CDR3 contains 16 residues. Trimming stripped 4 bases from V and 6 bases from J, with 22 bases between. Germline V gene data show CDR1 as SGHDT and CDR2 as YYEEEE. The entire variable domain, with the rest obtained from reference TRBV5-6 and TRBJ1-2, is as follows: DAGVTQSPTHLIKTRGQQVTLRCSPKSGHDTVSWYQQALGQGPQFIFQYYEEEERQRGNFPDRFSGHQFPNYSSELNVNALLLGDSALYLCASSPKWEGITDGYTFGSGTRLTVV.

The rearrangement links TRBV9 to TRBJ2-2; 11 nucleotides match TRBD2. With 0 bases clipped from V and 7 bases from J, the junction kept 5 bases outside the gene matches. CDR1 and CDR2 from the germline V gene are SGDLS and YYNGEE. CDR3 size: 16 residues. The CDR3 DNA follows: TGTGCCAGCAGCGTAGTAGCGGGGGGGCCCAGCGGGGAGCTGTTTTTT. This translates into CASSVVAGGPSGELFF.

V usage is TRBV1 and J usage is TRBJ2-1; the listed D gene, TRBD2, was not tested against the DNA. TRBV1 is an annotated pseudogene. CDR3 length: 16 amino acids. The CDR3 DNA reads as TGCACCAGCAGCCAAGGAAAGTACTACTCATTCCATGAGCAGTTCTTC. Protein product: CTSSQGKYYSFHEQFF.

This clone was observed a few times. V and J are TRBV19 and TRBJ1-2, with D unresolved. Trimming cost V 4 bases and J 4 bases, with 1 base left between them. This CDR3 has 10 amino acids. CDR1 is LNHDA, CDR2 SQIVND, per germline (reference sequence). CDR3 loop: CASSSYGYTF. In DNA, the CDR3 is TGTGCCAGTAGTAGCTATGGCTACACCTTC.

The V call is TRBV18, the J call TRBJ2-3; TRBD2 aligns across 10 bases. J gave up 10 bases and V 2 bases, and 15 bases lay outside the gene matches. Germline CDR1 and CDR2: KGHSH and LQKENI. The CDR3 has 17 residues. Here the CDR3 reads CASSPYGLAGADEAQYF. The CDR3 nucleotides are TGTGCCAGCTCACCATACGGCCTAGCGGGGGCGGACGAAGCGCAGTATTTT.